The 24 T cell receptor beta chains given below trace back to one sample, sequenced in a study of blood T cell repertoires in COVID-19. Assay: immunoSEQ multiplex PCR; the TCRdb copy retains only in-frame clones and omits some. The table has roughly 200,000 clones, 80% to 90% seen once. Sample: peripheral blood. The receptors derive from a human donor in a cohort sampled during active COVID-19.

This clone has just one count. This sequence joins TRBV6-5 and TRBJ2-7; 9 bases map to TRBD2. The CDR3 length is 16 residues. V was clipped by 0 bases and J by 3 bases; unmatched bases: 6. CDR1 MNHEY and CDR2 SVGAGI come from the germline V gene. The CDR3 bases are TGTGCCAGCAGTTACTCGAGCTCTAGCGGGATCTACGAGCAGTACTTC. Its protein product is CASSYSSSSGIYEQYF.

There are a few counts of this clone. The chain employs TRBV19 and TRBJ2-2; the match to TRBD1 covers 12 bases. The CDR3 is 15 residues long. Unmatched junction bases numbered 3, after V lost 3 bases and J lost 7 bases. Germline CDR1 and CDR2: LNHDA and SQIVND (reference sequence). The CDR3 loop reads CASSIRDRGRGELFF. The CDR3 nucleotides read TGTGCCAGTAGTATCCGGGACAGGGGGCGCGGGGAGCTGTTTTTT.

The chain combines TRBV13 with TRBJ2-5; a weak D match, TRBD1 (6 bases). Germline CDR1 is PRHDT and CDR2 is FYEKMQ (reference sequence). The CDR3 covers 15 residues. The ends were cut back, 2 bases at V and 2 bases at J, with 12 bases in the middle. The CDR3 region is CASSLRLRGQETQYF. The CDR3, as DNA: TGTGCCAGCAGCTTACGTTTGAGGGGGCAAGAGACCCAGTACTTC.

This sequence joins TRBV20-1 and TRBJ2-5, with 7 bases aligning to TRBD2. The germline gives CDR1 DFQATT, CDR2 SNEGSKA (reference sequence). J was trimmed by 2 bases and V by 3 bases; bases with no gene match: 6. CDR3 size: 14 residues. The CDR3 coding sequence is TGCAGTGCTAGTGCGGGAGTCCCTCAAGAGACCCAGTACTTC. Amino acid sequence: CSASAGVPQETQYF.

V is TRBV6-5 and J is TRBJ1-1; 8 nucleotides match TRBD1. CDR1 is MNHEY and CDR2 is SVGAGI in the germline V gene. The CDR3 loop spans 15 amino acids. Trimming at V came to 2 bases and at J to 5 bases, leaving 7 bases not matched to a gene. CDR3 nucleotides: TGTGCCAGCAGTTACGATTGGCAGGGGGCGACTGAAGCTTTCTTT. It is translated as CASSYDWQGATEAFF.

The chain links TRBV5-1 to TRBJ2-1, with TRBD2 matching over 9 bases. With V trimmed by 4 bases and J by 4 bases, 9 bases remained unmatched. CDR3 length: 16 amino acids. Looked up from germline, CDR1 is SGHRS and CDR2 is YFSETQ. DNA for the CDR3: TGCGCCAGCAGCCCAATAGCGGGAGTCGGGTACAATGAGCAGTTCTTC. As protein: CASSPIAGVGYNEQFF.

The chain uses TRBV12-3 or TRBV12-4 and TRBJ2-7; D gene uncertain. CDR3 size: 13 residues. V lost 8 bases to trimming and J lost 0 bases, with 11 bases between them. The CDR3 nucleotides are TGTGCCAGCCAAAGTACGGGCTCCTACGAGCAGTACTTC. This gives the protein CASQSTGSYEQYF.

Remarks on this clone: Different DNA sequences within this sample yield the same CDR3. As DNA, the CDR3 is TGTGCCAGCAGCACGGGGGGGGACTATGGCTACACCTTC. Protein sequence: CASSTGGDYGYTF. V gene TRBV6-5 combines with J gene TRBJ1-2; D possibly corresponds to TRBD1 (5 bases). Germline CDR1 MNHEY, CDR2 SVGAGI. This CDR3 is 13 amino acids long. Between the trimmed V and J ends, which lost 6 bases and 3 bases, there was a span of 11 bases.

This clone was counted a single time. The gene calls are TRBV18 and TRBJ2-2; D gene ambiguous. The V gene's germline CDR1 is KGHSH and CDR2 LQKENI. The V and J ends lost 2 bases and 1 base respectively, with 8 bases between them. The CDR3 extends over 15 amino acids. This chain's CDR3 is CASSPEHLNTGELFF. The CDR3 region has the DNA TGTGCCAGCTCACCAGAACATTTGAACACCGGGGAGCTGTTTTTT.

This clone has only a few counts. The CDR3 loop reads CASSSWGQTTDTQYF. DNA for the CDR3: TGTGCCAGCAGCTCTTGGGGACAAACCACAGATACGCAGTATTTT. The genes are TRBV13 and TRBJ2-3; weak D call: TRBD1 (6 bases). The germline gives CDR1 PRHDT, CDR2 FYEKMQ (reference sequence). The CDR3 covers 15 residues. The germline V and J ends were trimmed by 4 bases and 2 bases, with 13 bases remaining between them. The full variable domain, with the rest looked up from reference TRBV13 and TRBJ2-3, is AAGVIQSPRHLIKEKRETATLKCYPIPRHDTVYWYQQGPGQDPQFLISFYEKMQSDKGSIPDRFSAQQFSDYHSELNMSSLELGDSALYFCASSSWGQTTDTQYFGPGTRLTVL.

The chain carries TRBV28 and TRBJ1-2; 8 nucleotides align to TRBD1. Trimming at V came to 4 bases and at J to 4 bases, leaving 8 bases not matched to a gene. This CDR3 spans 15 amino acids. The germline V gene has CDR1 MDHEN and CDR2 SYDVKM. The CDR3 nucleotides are TGTGCCAGCAGTTCCCTCAATACAGGGGGCTATGGCTACACCTTC. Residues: CASSSLNTGGYGYTF.

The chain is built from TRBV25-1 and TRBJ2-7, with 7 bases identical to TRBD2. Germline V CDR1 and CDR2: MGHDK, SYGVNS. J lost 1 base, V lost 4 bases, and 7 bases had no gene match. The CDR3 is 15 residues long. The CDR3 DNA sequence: TGTGCCAGCAGTGCCCTTGGTAGCGGGTCCTACGAGCAGTACTTC. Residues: CASSALGSGSYEQYF.

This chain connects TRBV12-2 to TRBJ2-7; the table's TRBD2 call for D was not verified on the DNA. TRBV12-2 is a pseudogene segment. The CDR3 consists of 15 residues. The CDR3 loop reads CASRLSWRETYEQYF. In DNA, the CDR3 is TGTGCAAGTCGCTTAAGTTGGCGGGAGACCTACGAGCAGTACTTC.

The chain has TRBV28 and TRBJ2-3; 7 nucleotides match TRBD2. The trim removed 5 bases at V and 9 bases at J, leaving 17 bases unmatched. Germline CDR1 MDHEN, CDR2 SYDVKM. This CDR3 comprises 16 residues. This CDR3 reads CASSHLEGGRKDTQYF. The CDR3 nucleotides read TGTGCCAGCAGTCACCTGGAGGGCGGGAGAAAGGACACGCAGTATTTT.

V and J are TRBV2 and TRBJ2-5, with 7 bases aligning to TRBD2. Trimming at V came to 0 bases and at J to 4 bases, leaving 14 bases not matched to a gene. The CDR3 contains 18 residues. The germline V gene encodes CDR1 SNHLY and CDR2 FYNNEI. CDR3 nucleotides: TGTGCCAGCAGTGAAGCCCGGGCTAGCGGTGGGATTTTAGAGACCCAGTACTTC. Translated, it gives CASSEARASGGILETQYF. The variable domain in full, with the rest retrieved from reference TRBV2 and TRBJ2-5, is EPEVTQTPSHQVTQMGQEVILRCVPISNHLYFYWYRQILGQKVEFLVSFYNNEISEKSEIFDDQFSVERPDGSNFTLKIRSTKLEDSAMYFCASSEARASGGILETQYFGPGTRLLVL.

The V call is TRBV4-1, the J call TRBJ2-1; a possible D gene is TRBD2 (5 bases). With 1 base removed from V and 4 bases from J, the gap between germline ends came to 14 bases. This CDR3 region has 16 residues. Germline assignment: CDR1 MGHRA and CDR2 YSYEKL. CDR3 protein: CASSQGGEGLYNEQFF. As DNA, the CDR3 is TGCGCCAGCAGCCAAGGGGGTGAGGGCCTATACAATGAGCAGTTCTTC.

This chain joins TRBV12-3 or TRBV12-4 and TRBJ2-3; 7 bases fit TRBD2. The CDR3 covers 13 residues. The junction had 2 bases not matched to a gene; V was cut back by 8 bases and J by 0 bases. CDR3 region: CASASGSTDTQYF. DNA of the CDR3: TGTGCCAGCGCTAGCGGTAGCACAGATACGCAGTATTTT.

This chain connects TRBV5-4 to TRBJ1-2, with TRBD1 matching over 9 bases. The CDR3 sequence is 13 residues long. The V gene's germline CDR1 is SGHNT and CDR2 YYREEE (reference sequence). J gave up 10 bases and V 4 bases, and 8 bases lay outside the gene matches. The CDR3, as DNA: TGTGCCAGCAGCCTGGACAGGGGACAGATCTACACCTTC. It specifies CASSLDRGQIYTF.

The CDR3 nucleotides read TGTGCCAGCAGTTACAGCAGGGGGCAAAACTATGGCTACACCTTC. It codes for CASSYSRGQNYGYTF. The chain joins TRBV6-5 to TRBJ1-2, with TRBD1 matching 8 bases. This CDR3 is built from 15 residues. Germline trimming cut 2 bases from V and 2 bases from J; bases unmatched to any gene: 4. Germline loops: CDR1 MNHEY, CDR2 SVGAGI.

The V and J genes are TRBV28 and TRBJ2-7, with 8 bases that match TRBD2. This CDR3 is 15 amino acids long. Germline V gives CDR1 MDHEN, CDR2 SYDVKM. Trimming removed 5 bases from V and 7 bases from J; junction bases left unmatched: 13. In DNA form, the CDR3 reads TGTGCCAGCAGTCTCACCGGACTAGCCTCCTCGGAGCAGTACTTC. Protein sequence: CASSLTGLASSEQYF.

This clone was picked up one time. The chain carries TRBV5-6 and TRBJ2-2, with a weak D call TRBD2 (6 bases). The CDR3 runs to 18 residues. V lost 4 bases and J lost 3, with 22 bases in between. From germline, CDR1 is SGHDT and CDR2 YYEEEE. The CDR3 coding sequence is TGTGCCAGCAGCCCCCCTTTTTTCGGGGGAACCTACACCGGGGAGCTGTTTTTT. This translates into CASSPPFFGGTYTGELFF.

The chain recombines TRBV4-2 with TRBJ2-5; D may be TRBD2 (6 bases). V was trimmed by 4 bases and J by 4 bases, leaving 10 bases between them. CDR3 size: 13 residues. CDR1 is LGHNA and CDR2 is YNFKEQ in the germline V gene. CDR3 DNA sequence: TGTGCCAGCAGCCTTCGGGGGAGAGAGACCCAGTACTTC. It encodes CASSLRGRETQYF.

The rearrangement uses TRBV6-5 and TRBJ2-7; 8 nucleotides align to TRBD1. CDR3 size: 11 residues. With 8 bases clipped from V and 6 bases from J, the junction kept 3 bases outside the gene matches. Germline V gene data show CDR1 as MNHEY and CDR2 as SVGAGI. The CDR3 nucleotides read TGTGCCAGCTCTCAGGGGGCCGAGCAGTACTTC. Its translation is CASSQGAEQYF.

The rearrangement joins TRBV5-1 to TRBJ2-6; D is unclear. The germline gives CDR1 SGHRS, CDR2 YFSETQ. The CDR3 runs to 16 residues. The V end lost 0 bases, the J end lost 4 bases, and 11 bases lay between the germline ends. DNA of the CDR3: TGCGCCAGCAGCTTGGAAGGTAGCTCCGGGGCCAACGTCCTGACTTTC. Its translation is CASSLEGSSGANVLTF.